This T cell receptor (beta chain) came from a study of blood T cell repertoires in COVID-19. The V gene's germline CDR1 is MDHEN and CDR2 SYDVKM. With 6 bases clipped from V and 6 bases from J, the junction kept 11 bases outside the gene matches. The CDR3 covers 15 residues. Using immunoSEQ multiplex PCR, the repertoire was profiled, and TCRdb retains in-frame clones only, with some absent. The table lists approximately 490,000 clones, about nine tenths of them singletons. The clonotype originates from a woman between 18 and 29 years old who had recovered from COVID-19. The chain joins TRBV28 to TRBJ2-7; the match to TRBD2 covers 10 bases. The sample consisted of PBMCs or T cells enriched from blood (not recorded which). The CDR3 coding sequence is TGTGCCAGCAGCCGCACTAGCGGGGACACTAGCGAGCAGTACTTC. This gives the protein CASSRTSGDTSEQYF.